The T cell receptor beta chain under discussion was sequenced for a study of beta chain features in type 1 diabetes. Investigators reverse transcribed all isolated RNA, so they sequenced expressed TCRB transcripts. Using immunoSEQ multiplex PCR, the repertoire was profiled, and TCRdb retains in-frame clones only, with some absent. The sample consists of 330,000 or so clones, roughly 12% of them appearing once. Study observations and caveats: TCRB CDR3s from Type 1 diabetes patients were moderately but significantly shorter in all four CD4+ subsets.

After removal of 3 bases from V and 2 bases from J, the junction contained 10 bases not matched to a gene. In germline, CDR1 is PRHDT, CDR2 FYEKMQ (reference sequence). The CDR3 consists of 17 residues. Concerning this clone: The antigen is undetermined.

The rearrangement uses TRBV13 and TRBJ2-3, with 8 bases lining up with TRBD1. This TCR was sampled from a woman under 30 with type 1 diabetes. The sequenced material came from naive CD4+ T cells from blood. CDR3 bases: TGTGCCAGCAGCTTCTGGGGACAGGTGCCACTCACAGATACGCAGTATTTT. It specifies CASSFWGQVPLTDTQYF.